One sample yielded the 29 T cell receptor beta chains listed below, sequenced in a study of a mutant IDH1 vaccine in newly diagnosed glioma. These receptors' targets are unknown. Indicated time point: week 23, last vaccination. The content of each vaccine dose was 300 ug of mutant IDH1 20-mer peptide, and topical imiquimod accompanied it. Clones were read by immunoSEQ multiplex PCR, and TCRdb kept only the in-frame ones, dropping some. The data show 35,000 to 45,000 clones, 78% seen once. Sequencing used PBMCs, obtained from a glioma patient whose treatment included an IDH1 peptide vaccine. The receptor set was obtained from a woman between 35 and 50 years old with glioma. Some clones in this sample may be carry-over from other donors' samples.

This chain links TRBV19 with TRBJ2-7, with a tentative D call TRBD1 (5 bases). Trimming took 3 bases from V and 1 from J, leaving 10 bases between them. This CDR3 is built from 14 residues. CDR1 is LNHDA, CDR2 SQIVND, per germline (reference sequence). The CDR3 reads CASSITAGSYEQYF. The CDR3 nucleotides are TGTGCCAGTAGTATCACCGCAGGGTCCTACGAGCAGTACTTC.

The J gene is TRBJ2-1, the V gene TRBV7-6; 8 nucleotides match TRBD2. J gave up 3 bases and V 1 base, and 5 bases lay outside the gene matches. Germline V gene lookup returns CDR1 SGHVS and CDR2 FNYEAQ. The CDR3 is made up of 16 amino acids. In DNA, the CDR3 is TGTGCCAGCAGCTTAGTTGTGGCGGGAGGCTACAATGAGCAGTTCTTC. It encodes CASSLVVAGGYNEQFF.

The chain carries TRBV10-3 and TRBJ1-3; D is unclear. Germline V gene lookup returns CDR1 ENHRY and CDR2 SYGVKD. The CDR3 has 15 amino acids. V was clipped by 2 bases and J by 0 bases, with 8 bases between them. CDR3 in DNA: TGTGCCATCAGTGAGGTGTTATACTCTGGAAACACCATATATTTT. It specifies CAISEVLYSGNTIYF.

The chain employs TRBV4-1 and TRBJ2-7, with TRBD2 identical over 7 bases. Per the germline V gene, CDR1 is MGHRA and CDR2 is YSYEKL. Trimming removed 3 bases from V and 2 bases from J; junction bases left unmatched: 7. The CDR3 extends over 15 amino acids. CDR3 DNA: TGCGCCAGCAGCCACGGATCTGGGACTACCTACGAGCAGTACTTC. This gives the protein CASSHGSGTTYEQYF.

V is TRBV6-6 and J is TRBJ1-2; 7 bases align to TRBD1. Germline CDR1 reads MNHNY; CDR2 reads SVGAGI (reference sequence). This CDR3 spans 13 amino acids. V was clipped by 4 bases and J by 5 bases; unmatched bases: 4. CDR3 loop: CASSLDRFYGYTF. As DNA, the CDR3 is TGTGCCAGCAGTTTGGACAGGTTTTATGGCTACACCTTC.

The genes are TRBV10-3 and TRBJ2-2, with 9 bases aligning to TRBD1. The V gene's germline CDR1 is ENHRY and CDR2 SYGVKD. The CDR3 extends over 15 amino acids. V trimming: 6 bases; J trimming: 1 base; junction bases outside the gene matches: 3. The CDR3 DNA is TGTGCCATCAGGGCGGACAGGGGGAACACCGGGGAGCTGTTTTTT. Its translation: CAIRADRGNTGELFF.

This chain connects TRBV13 to TRBJ2-7; the D gene is possibly TRBD1 (5 bases). This CDR3 contains 13 residues. Looked up from germline, CDR1 is PRHDT and CDR2 is FYEKMQ (reference sequence). V lost 6 bases and J 2 bases, leaving 11 bases between the germline ends. The CDR3 bases are TGTGCCAGCAGTCAAGGGGTTCCCTACGAGCAGTACTTC. The encoded protein is CASSQGVPYEQYF.

J is TRBJ1-3 and V is TRBV7-2; possible D gene TRBD1, 5 bases. This CDR3 contains 14 residues. In germline, CDR1 is SGHTA, CDR2 FQGNSA. Trimming shortened V by 2 bases and J by 4 bases, and 9 bases separated the two germline ends. The CDR3 protein is CASSLMGPGNTIYF. The CDR3 DNA follows: TGTGCCAGCAGCTTAATGGGGCCCGGAAACACCATATATTTT.

V and J are TRBV9 and TRBJ1-3; D is unresolved. In germline, CDR1 is SGDLS, CDR2 YYNGEE. The CDR3 totals 12 residues. V was trimmed by 2 bases and J by 3 bases, leaving 3 bases between them. The CDR3 sequence is CASSVLGNTIYF. CDR3 nucleotide sequence: TGTGCCAGCAGCGTCCTTGGAAACACCATATATTTT.

In the case of this clone: One end of the junction varies from germline; a read error may be responsible. The chain recombines TRBV7-7 with TRBJ2-2; the D gene is possibly TRBD1 (6 bases). CDR1 is SSHAT, CDR2 FNYEAQ, per germline (reference sequence). This CDR3 is 14 amino acids long. CDR3 region: CASSYNRASGELFF. In DNA form, the CDR3 reads TGTGCTAGCAGCTACAACAGGGCTAGCGGGGAGCTGTTTTTT.

The V gene is TRBV7-6, the J gene TRBJ1-5; possibly TRBD1 for D (6 bases). Trimming took off 2 bases at V and 2 bases at J, with 10 bases between the two ends. Germline V CDR1 and CDR2: SGHVS, FNYEAQ. CDR3 length: 15 residues. The CDR3 loop reads CASSLSPGGNQPQHF. The CDR3 nucleotides are TGTGCCAGCAGCTTATCCCCAGGGGGCAATCAGCCCCAGCATTTT.

J is TRBJ1-4 and V is TRBV5-1; tentative D call: TRBD1 (6 bases). Germline values: CDR1 SGHRS, CDR2 YFSETQ. The CDR3 consists of 15 residues. Trimming left V 0 bases short and J 8 bases short, with 14 bases between. The CDR3 reads CASSLEGGRGEKLFF. The CDR3 DNA follows: TGCGCCAGCAGCTTGGAAGGGGGTCGAGGCGAAAAACTGTTTTTT.

CDR3 in amino acids: CASSDGRGNSPLHF. CDR3 coding DNA: TGTGCCAGCAGTGACGGGAGGGGGAATTCACCCCTCCACTTT. The gene calls are TRBV2 and TRBJ1-6; TRBD1 might be the D (6 bases). Trimming cost V 3 bases and J 7 bases, with 10 bases left between them. There are 14 residues in the CDR3. Germline V gene lookup returns CDR1 SNHLY and CDR2 FYNNEI.

The V call is TRBV7-8, the J call TRBJ2-5; the match to TRBD1 covers 8 bases. Germline values: CDR1 SGHVS, CDR2 FQNEAQ. The CDR3 has 15 amino acids. Losses at the gene ends were 4 bases for V and 4 bases for J; bases not matched to a gene: 8. Here the CDR3 reads CASSSGQGARETQYF. CDR3 nucleotide sequence: TGTGCCAGCAGCTCGGGCCAGGGGGCGAGAGAGACCCAGTACTTC.

This clone was recorded a few times. The chain joins TRBV5-5 to TRBJ1-3; D remains unclear. Germline V CDR1 and CDR2: SGHKS, YYEKEE (reference sequence). This CDR3 is 15 amino acids long. V shed 2 bases and J shed 0 bases, with 9 bases lying between them. The CDR3 spells CASSFLAISGNTIYF. The CDR3 DNA reads TGTGCCAGCAGCTTTCTAGCTATCTCTGGAAACACCATATATTTT.

This chain links TRBV7-6 with TRBJ2-7, with TRBD2 matching over 8 bases. After removal of 5 bases from V and 6 bases from J, the junction contained 9 bases not matched to a gene. Germline assignment: CDR1 SGHVS and CDR2 FNYEAQ. The CDR3 contains 14 residues. This CDR3 is CASSTLLTSGEQYF. CDR3 in DNA: TGTGCCAGCAGCACACTTCTAACTAGCGGCGAGCAGTACTTC. The full variable domain, in which reference TRBV7-6 and TRBJ2-7 provide the parts outside the CDR3, is GAGVSQSPRYKVTKRGQDVALRCDPISGHVSLYWYRQALGQGPEFLTYFNYEAQQDKSGLPNDRFSAERPEGSISTLTIQRTEQRDSAMYRCASSTLLTSGEQYFGPGTRLTVT.

The table lists this clone with a count of one. The rearrangement joins TRBV2 to TRBJ1-1; no clear D gene. Germline CDR1 and CDR2: SNHLY and FYNNEI. The CDR3 covers 12 residues. Trimming shortened V by 8 bases and J by 2 bases, and 9 bases separated the two germline ends. The CDR3 DNA reads TGTGCCAGCTCCCCCCTCAACACTGAAGCTTTCTTT. This codes for CASSPLNTEAFF.

This CDR3 is CASSESTAEPNYGYTF. The CDR3 region has the DNA TGTGCCAGCAGTGAATCCACCGCCGAACCTAACTATGGCTACACCTTC. This chain uses TRBV25-1 with TRBJ1-2; D uncertain. Germline V gene sequence: CDR1 MGHDK, CDR2 SYGVNS. This CDR3 is built from 16 residues. V lost 1 base and J lost 0, with 12 bases in between.

This clone was observed once. This rearrangement joins TRBV7-2 to TRBJ1-2; TRBD1 is a possible D gene (6 bases). The V gene lost 8 bases and the J gene lost 3 bases, with 13 bases spanning the gap. The germline V gene encodes CDR1 SGHTA and CDR2 FQGNSA. The CDR3 loop spans 13 amino acids. CDR3 bases: TGTGCCAGCGCTTTAGGGGGTGACTATGGCTACACCTTC. Protein product: CASALGGDYGYTF. Complete variable domain (other parts from reference TRBV7-2 and TRBJ1-2): GAGVSQSPSNKVTEKGKDVELRCDPISGHTALYWYRQSLGQGLEFLIYFQGNSAPDKSGLPSDRFSAERTGGSVSTLTIQRTQQEDSAVYLCASALGGDYGYTFGSGTRLTVV.

This sequence joins TRBV7-2 and TRBJ1-6, with D uncertain. Germline loops: CDR1 SGHTA, CDR2 FQGNSA. V lost 4 bases and J lost 10, with 17 bases in between. The CDR3 covers 15 residues. The CDR3 bases are TGTGCCAGCAGCTCTATATTAAAGCAGGTGTCACCCCTCCACTTT. Translating gives CASSSILKQVSPLHF.

The chain uses TRBV2 and TRBJ2-1; 7 bases line up with TRBD2. With 5 bases clipped from V and 9 bases from J, the junction kept 13 bases outside the gene matches. The germline V gene has CDR1 SNHLY and CDR2 FYNNEI. This CDR3 contains 15 residues. The CDR3 region has the DNA TGTGCCAGCAGTCGACTTGGTGGGGGGGTGAGTGAGCAGTTCTTC. Encoded protein: CASSRLGGGVSEQFF.

CDR3 in amino acids: CASSMGSMNTEAFF. In DNA form, the CDR3 reads TGTGCCAGTAGTATGGGCAGCATGAACACTGAAGCTTTCTTT. This rearrangement joins TRBV19 to TRBJ1-1; unclear D gene. Germline loops: CDR1 LNHDA, CDR2 SQIVND (reference sequence). Trimming removed 3 bases from V and 0 bases from J, with 8 bases in between. The CDR3 loop spans 14 amino acids.

The chain is built from TRBV6-1 and TRBJ2-2, with 7 bases identical to TRBD2. Germline-derived CDR1 and CDR2 are MNHNS and SASEGT. The CDR3 covers 14 residues. The V gene end was trimmed by 6 bases and the J gene end by 6 bases; junction bases not matched to a gene: 7. As DNA, the CDR3 is TGTGCCAGCAGCTCCGGACTAGTTCCCGGGGAGCTGTTTTTT. This gives the protein CASSSGLVPGELFF.

This clone was seen a handful of times. The same CDR3 arises from other DNA sequences in this sample as well. The chain employs TRBV6-6 and TRBJ1-1; tentatively, D is TRBD1 (6 bases). Germline V gives CDR1 MNHNY, CDR2 SVGAGI (reference sequence). The ends were cut back, 8 bases at V and 1 base at J, with 11 bases in the middle. This CDR3 has 13 residues. The CDR3 DNA reads TGTGCCAGCCGACCCAGGGGGAACACTGAAGCTTTCTTT. Translating gives CASRPRGNTEAFF.

This clone showed up just once. The chain combines TRBV7-2 with TRBJ2-7; 10 bases agree with TRBD2. From germline, CDR1 is SGHTA and CDR2 FQGNSA. V was pared by 3 bases and J by 2 bases, with 10 bases of the junction left unmatched. The CDR3 totals 17 residues. CDR3: CASSLGLAGAIPYEQYF. The CDR3 DNA reads TGTGCCAGCAGCTTGGGGCTAGCGGGAGCGATCCCCTACGAGCAGTACTTC.

The chain carries TRBV6-5 and TRBJ1-4; TRBD1 might be the D (5 bases). The CDR3 totals 14 residues. The ends were cut back, 8 bases at V and 2 bases at J, with 12 bases in the middle. Per the germline V gene, CDR1 is MNHEY and CDR2 is SVGAGI. This chain's CDR3 is CASGRTSTNEKLFF. Written as DNA, the CDR3 is TGTGCCAGCGGGCGGACAAGCACTAATGAAAAACTGTTTTTT.

This chain links TRBV29-1 with TRBJ2-1; 11 bases line up with TRBD2. From germline, CDR1 is SQVTM and CDR2 ANQGSEA. The CDR3 spans 16 residues. The V gene end was trimmed by 1 base and the J gene end by 6 bases; junction bases not matched to a gene: 8. The CDR3 DNA sequence: TGCAGCGTTGAAGCCCAAACCGGGACTAGCGGCAATGAGCAGTTCTTC. Protein product: CSVEAQTGTSGNEQFF.

The chain employs TRBV11-2 and TRBJ1-4, with D possibly matching TRBD1 (5 bases). Germline loops: CDR1 SGHAT, CDR2 FQNNGV. Trimming left V 5 bases short and J 2 bases short, with 9 bases between. The CDR3 is made up of 14 amino acids. The CDR3 coding sequence is TGTGCCAGCAGCAAACAGGCCACTAATGAAAAACTGTTTTTT. Translating it yields CASSKQATNEKLFF. Looking up the rest from reference TRBV11-2 and TRBJ1-4 gives the full variable domain: EAGVAQSPRYKIIEKRQSVAFWCNPISGHATLYWYQQILGQGPKLLIQFQNNGVVDDSQLPKDRFSAERLKGVDSTLKIQPAKLEDSAVYLCASSKQATNEKLFFGSGTQLSVL.

The chain couples TRBV5-8 to TRBJ2-1; 16 bases fit TRBD2. CDR3 length: 16 residues. After removal of 2 bases from V and 10 bases from J, the junction contained 6 bases not matched to a gene. Germline CDR1 is SGHTS and CDR2 is YDEGEE. The CDR3 spells CASSFGTSGGAEEQFF. CDR3 bases: TGTGCCAGCAGCTTCGGGACTAGCGGGGGGGCCGAGGAGCAGTTCTTC.